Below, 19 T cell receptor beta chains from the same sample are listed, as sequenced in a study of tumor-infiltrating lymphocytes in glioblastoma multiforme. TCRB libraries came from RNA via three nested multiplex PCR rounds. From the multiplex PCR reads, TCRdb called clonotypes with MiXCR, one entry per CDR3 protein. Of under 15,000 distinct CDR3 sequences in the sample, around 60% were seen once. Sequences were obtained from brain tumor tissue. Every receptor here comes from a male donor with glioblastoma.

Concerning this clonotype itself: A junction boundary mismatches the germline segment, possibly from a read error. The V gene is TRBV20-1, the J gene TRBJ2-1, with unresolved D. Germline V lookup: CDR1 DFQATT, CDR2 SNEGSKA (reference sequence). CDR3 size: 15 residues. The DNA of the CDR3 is TGCAGTGCTAGAAATGCAGCTGGCTCCTATAATGAGCAGTTCTTC. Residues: CSARNAAGSYNEQFF.

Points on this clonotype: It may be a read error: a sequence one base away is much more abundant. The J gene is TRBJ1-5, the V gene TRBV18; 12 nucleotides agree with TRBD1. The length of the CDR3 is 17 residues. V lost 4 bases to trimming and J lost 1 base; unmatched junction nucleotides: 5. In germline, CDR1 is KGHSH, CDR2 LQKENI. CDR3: CASSRRGQGASNQPQHF. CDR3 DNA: TGTGCCAGCTCACGAAGGGGACAGGGGGCCAGCAATCAGCCCCAGCATTTT.

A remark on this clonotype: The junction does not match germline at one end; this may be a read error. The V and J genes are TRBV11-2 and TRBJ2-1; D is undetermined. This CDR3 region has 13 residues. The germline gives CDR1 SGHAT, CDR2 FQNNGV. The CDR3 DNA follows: TGTGCCAGCATCTTAGATAGTGGGAATGAGCTGTTCTTC. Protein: CASILDSGNELFF.

The CDR3 nucleotides read TGCAGTGCTAGAGTCCCGGTGGGGGGGCCTGAAGCTTTCTTT. It codes for CSARVPVGGPEAFF. V gene TRBV20-1 combines with J gene TRBJ1-1; D possibly corresponds to TRBD1 (6 bases). The CDR3 length is 14 residues. Looked up from germline, CDR1 is DFQATT and CDR2 is SNEGSKA (reference sequence). Trimming removed 1 base at V and 6 bases at J, with 15 bases between.

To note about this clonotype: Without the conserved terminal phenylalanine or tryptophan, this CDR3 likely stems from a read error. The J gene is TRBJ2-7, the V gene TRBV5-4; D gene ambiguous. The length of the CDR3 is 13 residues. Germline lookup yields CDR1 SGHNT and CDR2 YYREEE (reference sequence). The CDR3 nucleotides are TGTGTCAGCAGCGCCGGACGGGCCTACGAGCAGTACTAC. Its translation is CVSSAGRAYEQYY.

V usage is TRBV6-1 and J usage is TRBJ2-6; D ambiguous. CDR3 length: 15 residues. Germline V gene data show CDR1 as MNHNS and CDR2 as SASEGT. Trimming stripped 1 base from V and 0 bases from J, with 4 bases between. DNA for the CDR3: TGTGCCAGCAGTGAAGGCAGCTCTGGGGCCAACGTCCTGACTTTC. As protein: CASSEGSSGANVLTF.

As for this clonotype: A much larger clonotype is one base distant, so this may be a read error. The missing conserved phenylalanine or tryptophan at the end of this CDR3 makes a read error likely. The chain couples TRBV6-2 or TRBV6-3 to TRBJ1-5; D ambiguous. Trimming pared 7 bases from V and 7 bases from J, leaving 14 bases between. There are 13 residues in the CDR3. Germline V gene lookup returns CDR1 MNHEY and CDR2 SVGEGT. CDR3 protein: CASTKVARQPQHI. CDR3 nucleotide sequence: TGTGCCAGCACCAAGGTCGCTAGACAGCCCCAGCATATT.

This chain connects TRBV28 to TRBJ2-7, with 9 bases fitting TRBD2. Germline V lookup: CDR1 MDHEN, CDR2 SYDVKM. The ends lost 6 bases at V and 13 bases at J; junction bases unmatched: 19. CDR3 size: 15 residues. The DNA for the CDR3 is TGTGCCAGCAGGCCCTTAGCGGGAGAGGCGAACGAGCGATACTTC. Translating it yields CASRPLAGEANERYF.

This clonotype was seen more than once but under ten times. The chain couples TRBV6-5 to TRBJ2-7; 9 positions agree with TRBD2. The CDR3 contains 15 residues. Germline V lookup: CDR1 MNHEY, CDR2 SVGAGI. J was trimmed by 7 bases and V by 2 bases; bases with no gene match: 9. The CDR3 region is CASSYEERAGGEQYF. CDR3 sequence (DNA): TGTGCCAGCAGTTACGAGGAAAGGGCGGGAGGGGAGCAGTACTTC.

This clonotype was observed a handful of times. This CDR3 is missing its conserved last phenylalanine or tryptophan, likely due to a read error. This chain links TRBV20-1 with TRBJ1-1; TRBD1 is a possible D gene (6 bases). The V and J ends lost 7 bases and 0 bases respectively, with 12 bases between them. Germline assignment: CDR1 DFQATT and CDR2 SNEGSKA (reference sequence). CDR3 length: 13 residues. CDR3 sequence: CSVIRGMNTEAFL. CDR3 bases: TGCAGTGTTATCAGGGGTATGAACACTGAAGCTTTCCTT.

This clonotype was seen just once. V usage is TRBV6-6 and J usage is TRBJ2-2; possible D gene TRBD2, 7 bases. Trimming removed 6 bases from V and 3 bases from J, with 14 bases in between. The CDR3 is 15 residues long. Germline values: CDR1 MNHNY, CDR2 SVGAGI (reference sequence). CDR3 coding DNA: TGTGCCAGCAGCCGCAGGGGAGGGGACACCGGGGAGCTGTTTTTT. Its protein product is CASSRRGGDTGELFF.

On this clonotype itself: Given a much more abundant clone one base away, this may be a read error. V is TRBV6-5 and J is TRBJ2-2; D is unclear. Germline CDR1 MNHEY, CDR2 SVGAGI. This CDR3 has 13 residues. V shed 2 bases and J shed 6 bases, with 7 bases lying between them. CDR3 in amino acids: CASSYKWAGELFF. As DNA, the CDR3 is TGTGCCAGCAGTTACAAGTGGGCCGGGGAGCTGTTTTTT.

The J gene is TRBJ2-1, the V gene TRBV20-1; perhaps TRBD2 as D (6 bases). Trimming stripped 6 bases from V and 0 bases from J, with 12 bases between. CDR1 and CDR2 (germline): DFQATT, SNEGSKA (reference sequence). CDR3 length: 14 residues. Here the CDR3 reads CSAFIGSSYNEQFF. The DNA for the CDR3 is TGCAGTGCGTTTATCGGGAGCTCCTACAATGAGCAGTTCTTC.

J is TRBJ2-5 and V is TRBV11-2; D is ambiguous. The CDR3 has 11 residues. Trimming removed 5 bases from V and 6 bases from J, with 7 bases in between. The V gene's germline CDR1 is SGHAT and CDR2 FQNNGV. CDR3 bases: TGTGCCAGCAGCCAGTGGCAGACCCAGTACTTC. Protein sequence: CASSQWQTQYF.

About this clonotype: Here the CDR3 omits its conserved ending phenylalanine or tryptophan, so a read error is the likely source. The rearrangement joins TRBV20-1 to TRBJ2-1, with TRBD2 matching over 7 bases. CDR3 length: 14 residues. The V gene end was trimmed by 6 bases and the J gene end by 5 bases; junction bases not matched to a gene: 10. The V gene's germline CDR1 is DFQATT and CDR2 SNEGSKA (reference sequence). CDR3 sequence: CSAPPGTKNNEQFL. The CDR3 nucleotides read TGCAGTGCCCCGCCCGGGACTAAGAACAATGAGCAGTTCCTC.

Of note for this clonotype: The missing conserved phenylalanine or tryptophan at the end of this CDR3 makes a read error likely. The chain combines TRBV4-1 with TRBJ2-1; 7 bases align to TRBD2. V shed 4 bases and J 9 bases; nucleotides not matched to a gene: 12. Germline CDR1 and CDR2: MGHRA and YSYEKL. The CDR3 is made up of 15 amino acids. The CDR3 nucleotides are TGCGCCAGCAGCCGAGGACTAGTAACAGCAAGTGAGCAGTTCATC. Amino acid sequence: CASSRGLVTASEQFI.

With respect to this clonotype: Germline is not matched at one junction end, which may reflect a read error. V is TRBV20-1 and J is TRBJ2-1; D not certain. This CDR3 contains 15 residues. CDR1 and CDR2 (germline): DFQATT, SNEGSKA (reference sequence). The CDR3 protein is CSARVCTSPYNEQFF. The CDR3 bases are TGTAGTGCTAGAGTCTGTACCAGCCCCTACAATGAGCAGTTCTTC.

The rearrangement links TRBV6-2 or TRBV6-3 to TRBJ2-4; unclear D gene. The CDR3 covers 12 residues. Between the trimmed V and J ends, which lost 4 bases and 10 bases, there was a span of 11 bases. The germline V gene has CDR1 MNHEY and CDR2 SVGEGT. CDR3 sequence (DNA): TGTGCCAGCAGTTCGGGCGGCCGGATTCAGTACTTC. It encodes CASSSGGRIQYF.

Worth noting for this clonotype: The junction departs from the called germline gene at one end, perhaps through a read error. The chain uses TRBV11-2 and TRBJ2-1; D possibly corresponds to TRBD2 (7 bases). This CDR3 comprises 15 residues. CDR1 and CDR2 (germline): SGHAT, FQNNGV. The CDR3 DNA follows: TGTGCCAGCAGCTTAGGGCGGGGGCCCTACAATGGGCAGTTCTTC. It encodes CASSLGRGPYNGQFF.